This TCR beta chain was sequenced in a study of beta chain features in type 1 diabetes (dated by TCRdb to 2017 to 2018). About the study as a whole: Patients and healthy donors did not differ in mean age, gender distribution, total cell number or subset yield. A total of roughly 100,000,000 sorted cells were examined across all samples, and the number of cells per subset was strongly correlated with RNA yield. The study compared TCRB repertoires of sorted circulating CD4+ T cell subsets between recently diagnosed type 1 diabetes patients and matched healthy donors. Naive and central memory subsets were obtained from all 30 or so donors, but regulatory and stem cell-like memory subsets were isolated from only 8 patients and 8 healthy donors.

Paper-wide results and their limitations: The naive, central memory and regulatory TCRB repertoires appeared to resemble one another more closely among patients than among healthy donors. Because cDNA was sequenced instead of genomic DNA, activated cells with high expression could be over-represented, although the groups did not differ in activation or CD3 levels. Only small numbers of individuals were included in the HLA sub-analyses, which left unresolved whether HLA type had any influence on TCRB rearrangement. In all four CD4+ subsets, TCRB CDR3 length was moderately but significantly shorter in type 1 diabetes patients. Fewer insertions and more nucleotide deletions at VDJ recombination sites were observed in patients with type 1 diabetes, implying thymic rearrangement abnormalities. Shorter templates might be favored by PCR, yet because patient and control samples were amplified and corrected together, any such skew would affect both groups equally.

The entire amount of isolated RNA was reverse transcribed using the High Capacity cDNA Reverse Transcription Kit, so the sequenced TCRB transcripts were expressed ones. Deep immunoSEQ sequencing was applied to naive, central memory and regulatory T cell samples, giving an average of roughly 3.5 million total reads per sample. After sorted cells were lysed in RLT buffer, RNA was extracted with DNase-treated RNeasy Micro or Mini kits, with the choice depending on cell number. To prevent cross-contamination, every cell subset was processed on its own, while patient and healthy donor samples were processed together. The immunoSEQ multiplex PCR was used to amplify TCRB sequences from cDNA, generating 87-bp fragments that spanned the CDR3 region. Sequencing of the amplicons was performed on the Illumina HiSeq platform. Per the source publication's procedure: Synthetic template baselines were used to correct PCR bias computationally, reads within Hamming distance 2 were collapsed together, and singletons that could not be merged were discarded. Reads were aligned against IMGT so that V, D and J genes, CDR3 length and insertions or deletions at six rearrangement sites could be assigned. Within each subset, clonotype counts were normalized to the number of sorted cells before true diversity and Gini coefficients were calculated with the tcR R package. The overlap coefficient, calculated on TCRB nucleotide sequences, was used to quantify repertoire sharing. As a proxy for the pre-selection repertoire, out-of-frame TCRB sequences from naive cells were analyzed. TCRdb carries this immuneACCESS record with in-frame sequences only. Its versions omit some clonotypes, under half of them owing to an unresolved V gene in the studies checked, with the rest unexplained. That table is the source of V, J and clone size, and D and trimming were worked out from the DNA. Here the sample has 350,000 to 450,000 clones; 10% to 15% occur a single time. Clones ranked in the top ten supply 0.008% to 0.011% of the sample.

From each donor, a single peripheral blood sample of around 120 mL on average was drawn into heparinised tubes. Using a panel that included CD45RO, CCR7, CD25, CD127, CD95 and CD27, naive, central memory, regulatory and stem cell-like memory CD4+ T cells were sorted on a BD FACSAria II. Every sorted population had a purity above 95%. PBMCs were isolated right away by Lymphoprep density gradient centrifugation and were stained directly, without culture. So that batch effects would be minimized, each experiment stained and sorted samples in pairs, pairing one healthy donor with one patient. From V the trimming removes 5 bases and from J it removes 7 bases, while the gene matches leave 3 bases of the junction unaccounted for. Its CDR3 holds 15 amino acids, cysteine through phenylalanine. Only the CDR3 region is kept as DNA, spanning 45 bases read in frame from base 1. The germline V gene provides CDR1 SGHTA and CDR2 FQGNSA.

Regarding this clone: The clone's antigen remains unknown. It has no much larger one-base neighbor in the sample; base qualities were not kept. This sample also contains other DNA sequences that code for the same CDR3.

This receptor was taken from a young woman with type 1 diabetes. The rearrangement joined TRBV7-2 to TRBJ2-1; 15 of the junction bases match TRBD2. Material for sequencing was naive CD4+ T cells from blood. The intended sense of this specimen's cell subset or site label: true naive CD4+ T cells. In nucleotide form, the sequence is TGTGCCAGCAGCCCCGGACTAGCGGGAGGGAATGAGCAGTTCTTC. The resulting protein is CASSPGLAGGNEQFF.